The rows below give T cell receptor beta chains drawn from one sample of a study of CD8 T cells in Susac syndrome. TCRdb used MiXCR to reprocess the immunoSEQ multiplex PCR reads, holding one entry per CDR3 protein. This table has around 160,000 distinct CDR3 sequences, around 94% appearing once. Input material: CD4+ T cells from PBMCs. Receptors originate from a human donor in good health. Both conserved end residues are part of each CDR3. Fields, in order: D gene, J gene, V gene, clone size, CDR3 DNA, CDR3 protein. D genes are given only for firm matches. The size field is filled for only some rows; it gives once, few, many or a size class.

>-|TRBJ2-3|TRBV7-3|-
TGTGCCAGCAGCCAGGGGTCGGCGGGAAGGATAGGGGCAGATACGCAGTATTTT
CASSQGSAGRIGADTQYF
>TRBD2|TRBJ2-1|TRBV20-1|-
TGCAGTGCTAGAGATTCGGGGGGGGTCAATGAGCAGTTCTTC
CSARDSGGVNEQFF
>-|TRBJ2-3|TRBV9|-
TGTGCCAGCAGCGCGACTGCTTACTTGCGGGGCCTCACAGATACGCAGTATTTT
CASSATAYLRGLTDTQYF
>-|TRBJ1-2|TRBV18|few
TGTGCCAGCTCACCATCCTATGGCTACACCTTC
CASSPSYGYTF
>-|TRBJ2-1|TRBV15|-
TGTGCCACCAGCATGAGGAACAATGAGCAGTTCTTC
CATSMRNNEQFF
>TRBD2|TRBJ2-5|TRBV5-1|once
TGCGCCAGCAGCTCGACCGGGACTACCCAAGAGACCCAGTACTTC
CASSSTGTTQETQYF
>TRBD2|TRBJ2-5|TRBV11-1|-
TGTGCCAGCAGCTTAGCGCTCGCGGGGGGGTCCCGCGAGACCCAGTACTTC
CASSLALAGGSRETQYF
>TRBD1|TRBJ2-1|TRBV29-1|-
TGCAGCGCTGCCGGGACAGGGGACAATGAGCAGTTCTTC
CSAAGTGDNEQFF
>-|TRBJ2-1|TRBV10-3|-
TGTGCCATCAGTGAGTCTGGCGAGCAGTTCTTC
CAISESGEQFF
>-|TRBJ2-5|TRBV3-1|-
TGTGCCAGCAGCCTGAGCCCGACTCAAGAGACCCAGTACTTC
CASSLSPTQETQYF
>-|TRBJ1-1|TRBV20-1|-
TGCAGTGCTAGGGTTGGGACACATAACACTGAAGCTTTCTTT
CSARVGTHNTEAFF
>-|TRBJ2-7|TRBV20-1|-
TGCAGTGCGCCGGGTCCATACGAGCAGTACTTC
CSAPGPYEQYF
>-|TRBJ1-1|TRBV27|-
TGTGCCAGCAGTTTCGGTGAGAGGACTGAAGCTTTCTTT
CASSFGERTEAFF
>-|TRBJ2-7|TRBV5-6|-
TGTGCCAGCAGCTTGGGAATAGGGGAGCAGTACTTC
CASSLGIGEQYF
>TRBD1|TRBJ1-2|TRBV9|-
TGTGCCAGCAGCCGAGGGGGCGCTGATCCTGGCTACACCTTC
CASSRGGADPGYTF
>-|TRBJ1-5|TRBV6-5|-
TGTGCCAGCAGTTACTTCCTTGACAGTTGGGGCTTGGGCAATCAGCCCCAGCATTTT
CASSYFLDSWGLGNQPQHF
>-|TRBJ2-1|TRBV5-1|-
TGCGCCAGCAGCAGCGACGGGAACTCCTACAATGAGCAGTTCTTC
CASSSDGNSYNEQFF
>-|TRBJ1-4|TRBV18|once
TGTGCCAGCTCACCACAAGGGACAACCTCTAATGAAAAACTGTTTTTT
CASSPQGTTSNEKLFF
>-|TRBJ1-2|TRBV12-3/TRBV12-4|-
TGTGCCAGCAGTTTGCGTCCAGGGGAGTTTAGGGGCTACACCTTC
CASSLRPGEFRGYTF
>-|TRBJ2-1|TRBV15|few
TGTGCCACCAGTAGGGGGGGCCTTACAACTGAGCAGTTCTTC
CATSRGGLTTEQFF
>-|TRBJ2-3|TRBV20-1|-
TGCAGTGCTGGAGGCGGTGGGGCTGGCACAGATACGCAGTATTTT
CSAGGGGAGTDTQYF